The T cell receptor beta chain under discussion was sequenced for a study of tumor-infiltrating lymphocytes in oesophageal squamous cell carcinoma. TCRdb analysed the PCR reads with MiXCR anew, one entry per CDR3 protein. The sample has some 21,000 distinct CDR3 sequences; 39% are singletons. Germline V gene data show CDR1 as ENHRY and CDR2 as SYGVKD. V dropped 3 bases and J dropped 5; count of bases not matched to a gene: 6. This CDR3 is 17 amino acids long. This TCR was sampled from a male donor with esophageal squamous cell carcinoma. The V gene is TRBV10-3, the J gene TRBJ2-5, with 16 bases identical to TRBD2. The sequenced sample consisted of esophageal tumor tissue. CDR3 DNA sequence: TGTGCCATCAGTGATGGGACTAGCGGGAGGGCCGGCGAGACCCAGTACTTC. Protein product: CAISDGTSGRAGETQYF.